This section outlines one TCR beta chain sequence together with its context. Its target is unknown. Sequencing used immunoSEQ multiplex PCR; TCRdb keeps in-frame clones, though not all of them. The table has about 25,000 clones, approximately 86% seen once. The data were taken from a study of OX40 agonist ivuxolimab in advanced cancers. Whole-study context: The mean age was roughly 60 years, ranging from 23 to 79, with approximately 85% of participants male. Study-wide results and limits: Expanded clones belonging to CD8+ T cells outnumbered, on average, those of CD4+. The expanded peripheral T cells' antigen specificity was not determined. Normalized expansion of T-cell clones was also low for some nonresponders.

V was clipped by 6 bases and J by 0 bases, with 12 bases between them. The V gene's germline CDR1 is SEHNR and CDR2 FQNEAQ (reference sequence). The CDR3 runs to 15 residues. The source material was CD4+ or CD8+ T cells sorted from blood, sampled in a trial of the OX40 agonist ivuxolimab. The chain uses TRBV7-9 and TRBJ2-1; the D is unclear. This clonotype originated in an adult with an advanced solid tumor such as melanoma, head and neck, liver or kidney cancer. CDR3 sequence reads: CASRLNWDSYNEQFF. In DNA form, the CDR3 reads TGTGCCAGCAGACTCAACTGGGACTCCTACAATGAGCAGTTCTTC.